The clone carrying this T cell receptor (beta chain) was counted ten times or more. Investigators amplified TCR beta CDR3 regions from RNA transcripts. The workflow started with a first-round RT-PCR run with HTBI primers and then moved on to a second-round multiplex PCR. Using its own MiXCR run on the multiplex PCR reads, TCRdb lists one record per CDR3 protein. The repertoire has hundreds of thousands of distinct CDR3 sequences, roughly 20% of them found once; the top ten carry around 3.2%. This sample stems from a study of Graves' ophthalmopathy and Graves' hyperthyroidism. The receptor comes from a woman aged 18 to 35 with stable Graves' hyperthyroidism. The sequenced material came from peripheral blood.

This CDR3 is CASSQVAESGYGYTF. CDR3 in DNA: TGCGCCAGCAGCCAAGTGGCGGAGAGCGGCTATGGCTACACCTTC. The chain is built from TRBV4-1 and TRBJ1-2; D remains unclear. This CDR3 is built from 15 residues. V was shortened by 1 base and J by 4 bases, with 13 bases between the two germline ends. Germline CDR1 is MGHRA and CDR2 is YSYEKL.